This TCR beta chain originates from a study of T cells in Graves' hyperthyroidism and ophthalmopathy. Researchers amplified the TCR beta CDR3 regions from RNA transcripts. A set of HTBI primers served as the primers for a first-round RT-PCR of the TCR CDR3. MiXCR, run by TCRdb on the multiplex PCR reads, gives a single entry per CDR3 protein. The sample records roughly 350,000 distinct CDR3 sequences, more than 11% being singletons. Over 18 months, lack of ophthalmopathy progression marked Graves' hyperthyroidism as stable. Uncontrolled infection, other autoimmune disease, pregnancy or lactation disqualified patients from enrolment. In this sample, this clonotype turned up many times. The clonotype was recovered from a woman in her thirties with Graves' hyperthyroidism. The sample taken for sequencing was blood.

CDR3 sequence reads: CASSLQKPSGLAAHQETQYF. CDR3 DNA: TGTGCCAGTAGCCTTCAAAAACCATCGGGACTAGCGGCACACCAAGAGACCCAGTACTTC. This chain joins TRBV28 and TRBJ2-5; 11 positions agree with TRBD2. This CDR3 has 20 amino acids. The germline V gene has CDR1 MDHEN and CDR2 SYDVKM. The J segment lost 0 bases and the V segment lost 9 bases, leaving 21 bases of the junction unmatched.